This T cell receptor beta chain was sequenced for a study of blood T cell repertoires in COVID-19. Study background: Sample material is recorded as cDNA or gDNA derived from T cells, B-cell-depleted T cells, or PBMCs.

This clone was seen a few times. The table came from immunoSEQ multiplex PCR; TCRdb's copy has only in-frame clones and leaves some out. The sample yields 220,000 or so clones, 82% seen once. V shed 4 bases and J shed 7 bases, with 17 bases lying between them. This CDR3 has 15 amino acids. Germline V gene lookup returns CDR1 MNHEY and CDR2 SVGEGT. Seattle patient enrollment occurred during active infection, with longitudinal follow-up thereafter. This clonotype was obtained from a woman older than 75 with COVID-19, enrolled during active disease. This chain uses TRBV6-2 or TRBV6-3 with TRBJ2-1; D possibly corresponds to TRBD1 (6 bases). The sample taken for sequencing was peripheral blood. Here the CDR3 reads CASSSGVEVRNEQFF. DNA for the CDR3: TGTGCCAGCAGTTCAGGGGTCGAGGTGAGAAATGAGCAGTTCTTC.